This TCR beta chain emerged from a study of sequential checkpoint blockade in melanoma. The junction had 1 base not matched to a gene; V was cut back by 8 bases and J by 6 bases. CDR1 ENHRY and CDR2 SYGVKD come from the germline V gene. The CDR3 is 11 amino acids. As to treatment: randomized to nivolumab then ipilimumab (arm A) or the reverse (arm B). Using immunoSEQ multiplex PCR, the repertoire was profiled, and TCRdb retains in-frame clones only, with some absent. The sample yields approximately 8,000 clones, roughly 70% seen once. V gene TRBV10-3 combines with J gene TRBJ1-2, with TRBD1 matching over 9 bases. This receptor was identified in a human patient with melanoma. Some clones in this sample may be carry-over from other donors' samples. Here the sequenced sample was CD8+ T cells sorted from blood (inferred from file names), taken from a patient given nivolumab and ipilimumab in sequence. CDR3 in amino acids: CAIGQGNGYTF. The CDR3 nucleotides are TGTGCCATCGGACAGGGGAATGGCTACACCTTC.